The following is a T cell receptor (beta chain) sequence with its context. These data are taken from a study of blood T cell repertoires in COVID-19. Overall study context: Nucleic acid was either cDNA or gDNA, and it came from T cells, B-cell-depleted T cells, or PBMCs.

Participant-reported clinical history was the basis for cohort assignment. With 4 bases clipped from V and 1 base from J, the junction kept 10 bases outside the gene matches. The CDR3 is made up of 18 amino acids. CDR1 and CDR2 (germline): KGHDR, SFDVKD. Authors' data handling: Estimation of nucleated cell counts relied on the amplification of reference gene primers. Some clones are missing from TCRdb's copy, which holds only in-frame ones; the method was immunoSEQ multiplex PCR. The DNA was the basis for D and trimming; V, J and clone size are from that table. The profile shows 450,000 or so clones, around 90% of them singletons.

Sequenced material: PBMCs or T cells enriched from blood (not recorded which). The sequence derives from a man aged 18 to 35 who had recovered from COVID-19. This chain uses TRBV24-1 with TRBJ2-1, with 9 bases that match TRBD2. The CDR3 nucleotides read TGTGCCACCAGTGACCGAACCGGGACTAGCCCTTCCTACAATGAGCAGTTCTTC. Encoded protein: CATSDRTGTSPSYNEQFF.